The clone carrying this TCR beta chain has a handful of counts. These data are taken from a study of early T cells in non-severe SARS-CoV-2 infection. Unique molecular identifiers (one per individual cDNA molecule) were attached. A single record per CDR3 protein comes from TCRdb applying MiXCR to the 5' RACE reads. The table records roughly 51,000 distinct CDR3 sequences, around 6.5% of them present only once. V was cut by 1 base and J by 6 bases, with 10 bases left in between. The CDR3 has 13 residues. The V gene's germline CDR1 is SGHTA and CDR2 FQGNSA. This TCR derives from an adult who was a healthcare worker with PCR-confirmed SARS-CoV-2 infection or an uninfected control (not recorded which). The sequencing here drew on whole blood, taken at baseline. The chain links TRBV7-2 to TRBJ2-7, with D uncertain. CDR3: CASSLDHSREQYF. As DNA, the CDR3 is TGTGCCAGCAGCTTAGACCACAGTCGCGAGCAGTACTTC.